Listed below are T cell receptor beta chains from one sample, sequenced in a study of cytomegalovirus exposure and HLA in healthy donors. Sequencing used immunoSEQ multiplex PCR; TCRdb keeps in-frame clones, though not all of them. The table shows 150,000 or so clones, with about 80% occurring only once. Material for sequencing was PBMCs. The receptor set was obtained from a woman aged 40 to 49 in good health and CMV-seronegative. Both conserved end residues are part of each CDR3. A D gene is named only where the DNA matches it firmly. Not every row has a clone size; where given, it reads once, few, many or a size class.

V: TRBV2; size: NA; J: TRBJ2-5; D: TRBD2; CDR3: CASLSGGEQETQYF; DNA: TGTGCCAGCCTTAGCGGGGGGGAACAAGAGACCCAGTACTTC
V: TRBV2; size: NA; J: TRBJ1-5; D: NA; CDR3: CASSEYQGSNQPQHF; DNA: TGTGCCAGCAGTGAATACCAGGGTAGCAATCAGCCCCAGCATTTT
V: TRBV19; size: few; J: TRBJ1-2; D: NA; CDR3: CASSPSVDYGYTF; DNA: TGTGCCAGTAGTCCGTCGGTTGACTATGGCTACACCTTC
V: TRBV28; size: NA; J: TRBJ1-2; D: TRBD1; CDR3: CASSVPGQGRGGYTF; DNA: TGTGCCAGCAGCGTGCCGGGACAGGGTAGAGGTGGCTACACCTTC
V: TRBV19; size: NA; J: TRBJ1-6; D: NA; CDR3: CASSITRSGSPLHF; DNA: TGTGCCAGTAGTATAACCAGAAGTGGTTCACCCCTCCACTTT
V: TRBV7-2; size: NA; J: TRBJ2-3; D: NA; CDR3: CASSSQGLTDTQYF; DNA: TGTGCCAGCAGCTCTCAGGGGCTCACAGATACGCAGTATTTT
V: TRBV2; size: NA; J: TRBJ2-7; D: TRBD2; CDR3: CASVTGLGGYEQYF; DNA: TGTGCCAGCGTCACGGGACTAGGGGGATACGAGCAGTACTTC
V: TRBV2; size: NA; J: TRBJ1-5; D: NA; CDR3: CATSSGYGQPQHF; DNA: TGTGCCACCTCATCAGGGTACGGGCAGCCCCAGCATTTT
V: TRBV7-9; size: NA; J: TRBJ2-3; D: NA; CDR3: CASSVRGNTDTQYF; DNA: TGTGCCAGCAGCGTAAGGGGCAACACAGATACGCAGTATTTT
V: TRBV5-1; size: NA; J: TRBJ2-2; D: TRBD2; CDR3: CASSLGLAGELDGELFF; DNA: TGCGCCAGCAGCCTGGGACTAGCGGGAGAGCTTGACGGGGAGCTGTTTTTT
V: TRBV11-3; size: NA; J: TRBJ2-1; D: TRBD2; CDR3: CASRRGLADNEQFF; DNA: TGTGCCAGCAGAAGGGGACTAGCGGACAATGAGCAGTTCTTC
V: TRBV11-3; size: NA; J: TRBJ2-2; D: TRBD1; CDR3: CASSRTGAENTGELFF; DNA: TGTGCCAGCAGCCGGACAGGGGCAGAGAACACCGGGGAGCTGTTTTTT
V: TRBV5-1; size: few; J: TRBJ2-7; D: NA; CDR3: CASSSYGGTTYEQYF; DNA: TGCGCCAGCAGCTCATATGGGGGCACGACCTACGAGCAGTACTTC
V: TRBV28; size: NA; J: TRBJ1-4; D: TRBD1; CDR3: CASSQGGTVNEKLFF; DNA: TGTGCCAGCAGTCAAGGGGGGACAGTTAATGAAAAACTGTTTTTT
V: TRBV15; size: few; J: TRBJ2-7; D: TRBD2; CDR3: CATSTTSGRRGDYEQYF; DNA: TGTGCCACCAGCACGACTAGCGGGAGGAGGGGGGACTACGAGCAGTACTTC
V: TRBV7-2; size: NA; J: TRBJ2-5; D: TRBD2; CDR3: CASSKGLAGPQETQYF; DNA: TGTGCCAGCAGCAAAGGACTAGCGGGGCCTCAAGAGACCCAGTACTTC
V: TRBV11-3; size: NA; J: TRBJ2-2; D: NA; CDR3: CASSWGYNGELFF; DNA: TGTGCCAGCAGCTGGGGCTATAACGGGGAGCTGTTTTTT
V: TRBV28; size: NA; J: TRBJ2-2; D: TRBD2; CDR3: CASSSPWGSGGAPVYSTGELFF; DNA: TGTGCCAGCAGTTCCCCGTGGGGGAGCGGGGGGGCCCCCGTCTATTCTACCGGGGAGCTGTTTTTT
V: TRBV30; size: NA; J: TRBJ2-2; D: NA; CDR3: CAWSKQAGQDTGELFF; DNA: TGTGCCTGGAGTAAACAAGCGGGACAGGACACCGGGGAGCTGTTTTTT
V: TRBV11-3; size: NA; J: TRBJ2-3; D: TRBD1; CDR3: CASSSRQGATQYF; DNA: TGTGCCAGCAGCTCACGACAGGGGGCTACGCAGTATTTT
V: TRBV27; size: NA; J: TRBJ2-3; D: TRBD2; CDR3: CASSRTRPADTQYF; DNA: TGTGCCAGCAGCCGGACTAGGCCCGCAGATACGCAGTATTTT
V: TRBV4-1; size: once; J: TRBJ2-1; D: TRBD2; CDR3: CASSQGGLAGAPTSYNEQFF; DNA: TGCGCCAGCAGCCAAGGGGGACTAGCGGGAGCCCCTACCTCCTACAATGAGCAGTTCTTC
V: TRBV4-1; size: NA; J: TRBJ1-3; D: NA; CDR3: CASSQEGLDLGSGNTIYF; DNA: TGCGCCAGCAGCCAGGAAGGGTTGGACTTAGGCTCTGGAAACACCATATATTTT
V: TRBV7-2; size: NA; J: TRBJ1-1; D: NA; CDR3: CASSLVRGQGNTEAFF; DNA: TGTGCCAGCAGCTTAGTTAGGGGCCAGGGGAACACTGAAGCTTTCTTT
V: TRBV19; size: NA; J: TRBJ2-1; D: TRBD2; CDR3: CASSLGLAGVEQFF; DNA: TGTGCCAGTAGTTTAGGACTAGCGGGAGTTGAGCAGTTCTTC
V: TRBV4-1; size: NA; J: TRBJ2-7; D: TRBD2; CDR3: CASSQDTRGLVYEQYF; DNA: TGCGCCAGCAGCCAAGATACGCGGGGACTAGTCTACGAGCAGTACTTC
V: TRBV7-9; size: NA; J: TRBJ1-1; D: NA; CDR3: CSSVQGYTEAFF; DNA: TGTTCCAGCGTGCAGGGTTACACTGAAGCTTTCTTT
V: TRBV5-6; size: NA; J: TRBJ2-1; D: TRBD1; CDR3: CASSLSPGTGPPQFF; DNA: TGTGCCAGCAGCTTGTCACCCGGGACAGGCCCCCCGCAGTTCTTC
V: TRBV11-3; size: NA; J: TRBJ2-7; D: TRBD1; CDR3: CASSPLTGNEQYF; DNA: TGTGCCAGCAGCCCACTGACAGGGAACGAGCAGTACTTC
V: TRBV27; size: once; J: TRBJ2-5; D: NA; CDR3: CASSSTRRETQYF; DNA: TGTGCCAGCAGCTCGACTAGGCGGGAGACCCAGTACTTC
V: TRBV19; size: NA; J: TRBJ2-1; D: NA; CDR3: CASSLSLYNEQFF; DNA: TGTGCCAGTAGTCTTTCCCTGTACAATGAGCAGTTCTTC
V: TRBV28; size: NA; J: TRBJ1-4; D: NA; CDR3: CATYPNSGGRTNEKLFF; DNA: TGTGCCACCTACCCCAATTCGGGGGGCCGGACTAATGAAAAACTGTTTTTT
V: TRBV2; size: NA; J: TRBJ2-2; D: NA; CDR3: CASSEQGTGELFF; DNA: TGTGCCAGCAGTGAACAGGGGACCGGGGAGCTGTTTTTT
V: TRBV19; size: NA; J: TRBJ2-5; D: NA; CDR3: CASSRELQETQYF; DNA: TGTGCCAGTAGTCGGGAACTACAAGAGACCCAGTACTTC
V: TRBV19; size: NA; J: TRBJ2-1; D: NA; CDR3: CASRQGNSYNEQFF; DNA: TGTGCCAGTAGACAGGGTAACTCCTACAATGAGCAGTTCTTC
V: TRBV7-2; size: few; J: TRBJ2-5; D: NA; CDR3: CASSLGLNTGNGETQYF; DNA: TGTGCCAGCAGCTTAGGGCTCAATACGGGGAATGGGGAGACCCAGTACTTC
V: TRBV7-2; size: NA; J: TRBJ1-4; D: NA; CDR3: CASRGHSAEKLFF; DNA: TGTGCCAGCAGGGGACATTCCGCTGAAAAACTGTTTTTT
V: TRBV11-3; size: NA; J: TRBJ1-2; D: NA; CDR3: CASTLFLRGTEYGYTF; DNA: TGTGCCAGCACCCTATTTCTTAGGGGAACAGAATATGGCTACACCTTC
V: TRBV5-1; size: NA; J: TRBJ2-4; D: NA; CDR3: CASSLVPSTAHIQYF; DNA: TGCGCCAGCAGCTTGGTCCCTAGCACAGCCCACATTCAGTACTTC
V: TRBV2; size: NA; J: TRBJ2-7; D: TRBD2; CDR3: CASSGWTSVFEQYF; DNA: TGTGCCAGCAGTGGTTGGACTAGCGTCTTCGAGCAGTACTTC
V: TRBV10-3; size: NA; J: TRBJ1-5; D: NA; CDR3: CAISGTATPQHF; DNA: TGTGCCATCAGTGGGACAGCTACGCCCCAGCATTTT
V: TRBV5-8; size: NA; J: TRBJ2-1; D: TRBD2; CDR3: CASSPFTHLAASYNEQFF; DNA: TGTGCCAGCAGCCCCTTTACCCACCTAGCGGCATCCTACAATGAGCAGTTCTTC
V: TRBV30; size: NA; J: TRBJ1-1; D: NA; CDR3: CAWNGGDTEAFF; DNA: TGTGCCTGGAACGGGGGGGACACTGAAGCTTTCTTT
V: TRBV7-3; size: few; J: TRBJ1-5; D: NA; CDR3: CASSMDRNQPQHF; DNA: TGTGCCAGCAGCATGGACAGAAATCAGCCCCAGCATTTT
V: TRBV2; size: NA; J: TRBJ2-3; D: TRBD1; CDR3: CASSEEQGAADTQYF; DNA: TGTGCCAGCAGTGAGGAACAGGGGGCAGCAGATACGCAGTATTTT
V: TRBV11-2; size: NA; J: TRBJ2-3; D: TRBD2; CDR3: CASSGGTTRTDTQYF; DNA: TGTGCCAGCAGCGGAGGGACTACCCGCACAGATACGCAGTATTTT
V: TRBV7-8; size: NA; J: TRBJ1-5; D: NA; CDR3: CASSLSRGSNQPQHF; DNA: TGTGCCAGCAGCTTAAGTAGGGGAAGCAATCAGCCCCAGCATTTT
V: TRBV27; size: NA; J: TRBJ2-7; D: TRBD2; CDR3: CASSFSGGSDEQYF; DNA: TGTGCCAGCAGTTTTTCGGGAGGATCCGACGAGCAGTACTTC
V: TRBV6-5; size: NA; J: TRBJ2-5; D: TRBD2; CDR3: CASTNGGKTQYF; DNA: TGTGCCAGCACTAACGGGGGGAAGACCCAGTACTTC
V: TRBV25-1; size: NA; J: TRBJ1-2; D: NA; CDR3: CASSDKGQPRGYTF; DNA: TGTGCCAGCAGTGATAAGGGACAACCTCGGGGCTACACCTTC
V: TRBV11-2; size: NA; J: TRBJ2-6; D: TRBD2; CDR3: CASSGRKSGGANVLTF; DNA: TGTGCCAGCAGCGGACGAAAGAGCGGGGGCGCCAACGTCCTGACTTTC
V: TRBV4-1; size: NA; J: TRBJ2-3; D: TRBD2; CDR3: CASSQLLAGGTDTQYF; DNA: TGCGCCAGCAGCCAATTACTAGCGGGAGGCACAGATACGCAGTATTTT
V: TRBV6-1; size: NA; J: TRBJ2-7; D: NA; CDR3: CASSPSELYEQYF; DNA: TGTGCCAGCTCTCCTAGCGAGCTCTACGAGCAGTACTTC
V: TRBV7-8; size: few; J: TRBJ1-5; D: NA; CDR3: CASSSGGGFQPQHF; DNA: TGTGCCAGCAGCTCGGGGGGCGGGTTTCAGCCCCAGCATTTT
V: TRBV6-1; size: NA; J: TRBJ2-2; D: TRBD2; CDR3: CASSGLSSGRTGELFF; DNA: TGTGCCAGCAGTGGGTTGTCTAGCGGGAGAACCGGGGAGCTGTTTTTT
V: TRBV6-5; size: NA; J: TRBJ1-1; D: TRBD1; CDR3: CASSLGTGFRTEAFF; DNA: TGTGCCAGCAGTCTGGGGACAGGGTTCCGCACTGAAGCTTTCTTT
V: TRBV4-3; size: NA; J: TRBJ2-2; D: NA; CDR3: CASSQGVRSGELFF; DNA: TGCGCCAGCAGCCAAGGGGTTAGGAGCGGGGAGCTGTTTTTT
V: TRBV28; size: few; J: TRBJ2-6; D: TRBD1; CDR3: CASSFDRAGANVLTF; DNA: TGTGCCAGCAGTTTCGACAGGGCTGGGGCCAACGTCCTGACTTTC
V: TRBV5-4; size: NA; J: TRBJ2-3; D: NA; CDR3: CASRGADTQYF; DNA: TGTGCCAGCAGAGGGGCAGATACGCAGTATTTT